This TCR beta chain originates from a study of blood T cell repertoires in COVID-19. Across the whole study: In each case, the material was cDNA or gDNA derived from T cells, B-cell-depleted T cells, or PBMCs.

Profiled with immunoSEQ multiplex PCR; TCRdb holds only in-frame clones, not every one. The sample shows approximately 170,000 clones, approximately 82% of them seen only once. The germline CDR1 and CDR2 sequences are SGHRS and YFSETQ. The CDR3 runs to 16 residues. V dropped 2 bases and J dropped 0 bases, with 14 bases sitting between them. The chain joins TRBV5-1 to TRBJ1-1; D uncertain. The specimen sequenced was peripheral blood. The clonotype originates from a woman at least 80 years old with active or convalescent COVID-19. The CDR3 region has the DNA TGCGCCAGCAGCTTTGTAGAGGGAACGATGAACACTGAAGCTTTCTTT. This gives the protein CASSFVEGTMNTEAFF.